Presented here are 26 T cell receptor beta chains from one specimen sequenced in a study of a mutant IDH1 vaccine in newly diagnosed glioma. Time point specified: week 47, end of study. Each vaccine dose was 300 ug of mutant IDH1 20-mer peptide, with topical imiquimod. The antigens these receptors bind are not known. Sequenced by immunoSEQ multiplex PCR; TCRdb stores in-frame clones only, minus some. The data hold approximately 56,000 clones, with about 61% observed a single time. Specimen: peripheral blood mononuclear cells (PBMCs), collected from a glioma patient whose treatment included an IDH1 peptide vaccine. These receptors were taken from a man aged 35-49 years with glioma. Some clones in this sample may be carry-over from other donors' samples.

CDR3 sequence: CASSELLQPQHF. The DNA of the CDR3 is TGCGCCAGCAGTGAGCTCCTCCAGCCCCAGCATTTT. The chain is built from TRBV10-2 and TRBJ1-5; no definite D call. CDR1 and CDR2 from the germline V gene are WSHSY and SAAADI. Trimming stripped 2 bases from V and 7 bases from J, with 6 bases between. The CDR3 length is 12 residues.

In this sample, this clone turned up once. The CDR3 DNA reads TGTGCCAGCAGTGGGGGGTGGAATTCACCCCTCCACTTT. Its translation: CASSGGWNSPLHF. This chain uses TRBV27 with TRBJ1-6, with TRBD1 as a possible D gene (5 bases). This CDR3 has 13 amino acids. The V and J ends lost 5 bases and 7 bases respectively, with 9 bases between them. The germline gives CDR1 MNHEY, CDR2 SMNVEV (reference sequence).

The rearrangement uses TRBV10-3 and TRBJ1-4; D is undetermined. The CDR3 runs to 13 residues. V was trimmed by 4 bases and J by 5 bases, leaving 8 bases between them. CDR1 is ENHRY and CDR2 is SYGVKD in the germline V gene. CDR3 loop: CAISVLENEKLFF. DNA for the CDR3: TGTGCCATCAGTGTCCTAGAGAATGAAAAACTGTTTTTT.

J is TRBJ1-3 and V is TRBV27; maybe TRBD1 (5 bases). The CDR3 is 15 amino acids. The V end lost 8 bases, the J end lost 4 bases, and 18 bases lay between the germline ends. CDR1 is MNHEY and CDR2 is SMNVEV in the germline V gene (reference sequence). CDR3 DNA sequence: TGTGCCAGCGCCTCGGGGGTGGGGGACGGAAACACCATATATTTT. The encoded protein is CASASGVGDGNTIYF.

The chain has TRBV7-8 and TRBJ1-1, with a tentative D call TRBD1 (5 bases). Trimming removed 5 bases at V and 0 bases at J, with 22 bases between. The CDR3 contains 18 residues. Germline values: CDR1 SGHVS, CDR2 FQNEAQ. The CDR3 DNA sequence: TGTGCCAGCAGCACCCGTGGGGCCAGGGTGGTGATGAACACTGAAGCTTTCTTT. Amino acids: CASSTRGARVVMNTEAFF. Drawing the rest from reference TRBV7-8 and TRBJ1-1, the complete variable domain is GAGVSQSPRYKVAKRGQDVALRCDPISGHVSLFWYQQALGQGPEFLTYFQNEAQLDKSGLPSDRFFAERPEGSVSTLKIQRTQQEDSAVYLCASSTRGARVVMNTEAFFGQGTRLTVV.

The genes are TRBV5-1 and TRBJ2-7, with 11 bases identical to TRBD1. V dropped 3 bases and J dropped 6; count of bases not matched to a gene: 8. The germline CDR1 and CDR2 sequences are SGHRS and YFSETQ. The CDR3 covers 15 residues. CDR3 protein: CASSWGTDRGPEQYF. DNA of the CDR3: TGCGCCAGCAGCTGGGGAACGGACAGGGGGCCCGAGCAGTACTTC.

This chain links TRBV30 with TRBJ1-2, with D maybe TRBD1 (5 bases). Trimming took 3 bases from V and 3 from J, leaving 14 bases between them. This CDR3 region has 14 residues. Germline V gene sequence: CDR1 GTSNPN, CDR2 SVGIG (reference sequence). The CDR3 here is CAWSSSGRDYGYTF. DNA for the CDR3: TGTGCCTGGAGCTCCAGTGGCAGGGACTATGGCTACACCTTC.

A single count supports this clone. The V and J genes are TRBV5-1 and TRBJ2-3; D may match TRBD1 or TRBD2 (5 bases each). The V and J ends lost 1 base and 2 bases respectively, with 8 bases between them. Germline assignment: CDR1 SGHRS and CDR2 YFSETQ. The CDR3 extends over 14 amino acids. The DNA for the CDR3 is TGCGCCAGCAGCTTGTGGGACGCCACAGATACGCAGTATTTT. Protein sequence: CASSLWDATDTQYF.

V usage is TRBV5-1 and J usage is TRBJ1-1, with 7 bases lining up with TRBD1. V was pared by 1 base and J by 4 bases, with 4 bases of the junction left unmatched. This CDR3 has 14 residues. Germline V lookup: CDR1 SGHRS, CDR2 YFSETQ. The CDR3 bases are TGCGCCAGCAGCTTGAAGGCAGGGGGCACTGAAGCTTTCTTT. Translation gives CASSLKAGGTEAFF. The full variable domain, its missing parts supplied by reference TRBV5-1 and TRBJ1-1, is KAGVTQTPRYLIKTRGQQVTLSCSPISGHRSVSWYQQTPGQGLQFLFEYFSETQRNKGNFPGRFSGRQFSNSRSEMNVSTLELGDSALYLCASSLKAGGTEAFFGQGTRLTVV.

The sample holds a few counts of this clone. The chain has TRBV25-1 and TRBJ2-7, with TRBD1 matching over 12 bases. Germline V CDR1 and CDR2: MGHDK, SYGVNS. V was clipped by 6 bases and J by 7 bases; unmatched bases: 4. The CDR3 is 13 residues long. As DNA, the CDR3 is TGTGCCAGCAGGGGACAGGGGGCGCGTGAGCAGTACTTC. This translates into CASRGQGAREQYF.

CDR3 DNA: TGCGCCAGCGGAAGACAGGGGAAAGATACGCAGTATTTT. Its translation is CASGRQGKDTQYF. The chain has TRBV10-2 and TRBJ2-3; 8 nucleotides match TRBD1. CDR3 length equals 13 residues. The ends lost 8 bases at V and 5 bases at J; junction bases unmatched: 6. The germline CDR1 and CDR2 sequences are WSHSY and SAAADI.

This chain connects TRBV6-4 to TRBJ2-3, with 7 positions matching TRBD1. The CDR3 runs 14 residues. The trim removed 3 bases at V and 6 bases at J, leaving 6 bases unmatched. Per germline, CDR1 MRHNA and CDR2 SNTAGT. The CDR3 DNA sequence: TGTGCCAGCAGTGATAGAGGGGGCCCGGATACGCAGTATTTT. Its translation is CASSDRGGPDTQYF.

V is TRBV7-9 and J is TRBJ2-1; the match to TRBD1 covers 11 bases. Germline-derived CDR1 and CDR2 are SEHNR and FQNEAQ (reference sequence). The V segment lost 1 base and the J segment 9 bases; nucleotides outside the gene matches: 2. The CDR3 length is 14 residues. The DNA for the CDR3 is TGTGCCAGCAGCTTAGGGGACAGGGGGGGTGAGCAGTTCTTC. This gives the protein CASSLGDRGGEQFF.

J is TRBJ2-1 and V is TRBV6-4; 7 bases line up with TRBD2. J was trimmed by 4 bases and V by 4 bases; bases with no gene match: 7. Germline V gene sequence: CDR1 MRHNA, CDR2 SNTAGT. The CDR3 runs 15 residues. CDR3 nucleotide sequence: TGTGCCAGCAGTGTTTGGGGGGGACCTTACAATGAGCAGTTCTTC. It translates to CASSVWGGPYNEQFF.

J is TRBJ1-4 and V is TRBV25-1; D is ambiguous. Germline assignment: CDR1 MGHDK and CDR2 SYGVNS. The CDR3 covers 13 residues. Trimming stripped 4 bases from V and 8 bases from J, with 11 bases between. The CDR3, as DNA: TGTGCCAGCAGTGTGACGGGGTCGGAAAAACTGTTTTTT. Protein: CASSVTGSEKLFF.

The chain has TRBV7-3 and TRBJ1-1; the D gene is possibly TRBD1 (6 bases). Germline V gene data show CDR1 as SGHTA and CDR2 as FQGTGA. Trimming removed 2 bases from V and 2 bases from J, with 9 bases in between. The CDR3 consists of 14 residues. The CDR3 protein is CASSLPGANTEAFF. Here the CDR3 DNA reads TGTGCCAGCAGCTTACCGGGGGCTAACACTGAAGCTTTCTTT.

This clone has more than one count but fewer than ten. The chain has TRBV18 and TRBJ2-1; TRBD2 matches 8 bases. The V and J ends lost 0 bases and 4 bases, in that order; junction bases with no gene match: 5. The V gene's germline CDR1 is KGHSH and CDR2 LQKENI. The CDR3 totals 16 residues. CDR3 in DNA: TGTGCCAGCTCACCACCTGCCGGGGGGGGGTACAATGAGCAGTTCTTC. Its protein is CASSPPAGGGYNEQFF.

This clone was found a few times. V gene TRBV5-1 combines with J gene TRBJ2-5, with a weak D call TRBD1 (6 bases). The CDR3 consists of 15 residues. The V end was cut by 4 bases, the J end by 0 bases, with 13 bases between. In germline, CDR1 is SGHRS, CDR2 YFSETQ. In DNA, the CDR3 is TGCGCCAGCAGCCCCGGGACACAATACCAAGAGACCCAGTACTTC. Translation: CASSPGTQYQETQYF.

About this clone: Germline is not matched at one junction end, which may reflect a read error. The rearrangement uses TRBV18 and TRBJ1-5; D not certain. There are 15 residues in the CDR3. CDR1 KGHSH and CDR2 LQKENI come from the germline V gene. This chain's CDR3 is CASSPEKVSIQPQHF. CDR3 coding DNA: TGTGCCAGCTCCCCCGAGAAGGTTAGCATTCAGCCCCAGCATTTT. Drawing the rest from reference TRBV18 and TRBJ1-5, the complete variable domain is NAGVMQNPRHLVRRRGQEARLRCSPMKGHSHVYWYRQLPEEGLKFMVYLQKENIIDESGMPKERFSAEFPKEGPSILRIQQVVRGDSAAYFCASSPEKVSIQPQHFGDGTRLSIL.

This rearrangement joins TRBV7-8 to TRBJ2-7, with D tentatively TRBD2 (6 bases). This CDR3 is built from 16 residues. Germline-derived CDR1 and CDR2 are SGHVS and FQNEAQ. The V and J ends lost 5 bases and 2 bases respectively, with 19 bases between them. The CDR3: CASSLGPRDVAYEQYF. The CDR3 coding sequence is TGTGCCAGCAGCCTGGGCCCGCGGGACGTTGCCTACGAGCAGTACTTC.

CDR3 DNA: TGTGCCAGCAGCTCCCAGGGGAACACCGGGGAGCTGTTTTTT. It codes for CASSSQGNTGELFF. The chain links TRBV6-6 to TRBJ2-2; TRBD1 is a possible D gene (5 bases). The CDR3 is 14 residues long. V was shortened by 6 bases and J by 1 base, with 9 bases between the two germline ends. CDR1 MNHNY and CDR2 SVGAGI come from the germline V gene (reference sequence).

The chain is built from TRBV18 and TRBJ2-7; 7 bases agree with TRBD1. The V segment lost 0 bases and the J segment 4 bases; nucleotides outside the gene matches: 6. From germline, CDR1 is KGHSH and CDR2 LQKENI. There are 15 residues in the CDR3. The DNA of the CDR3 is TGTGCCAGCTCACCACCACTGGGACAGATTTACGAGCAGTACTTC. It specifies CASSPPLGQIYEQYF.

This clone has a handful of counts. J is TRBJ1-1 and V is TRBV30; TRBD1 matches 7 bases. With V trimmed by 2 bases and J by 5 bases, 5 bases remained unmatched. The CDR3 covers 13 residues. Germline V gene lookup returns CDR1 GTSNPN and CDR2 SVGIG (reference sequence). CDR3 region: CAWSLTGVTEAFF. The CDR3 coding sequence is TGTGCCTGGAGTCTAACAGGGGTGACTGAAGCTTTCTTT.

The V call is TRBV5-1, the J call TRBJ1-5; D ambiguous. Trimming took off 2 bases at V and 4 bases at J, with 7 bases between the two ends. Germline assignment: CDR1 SGHRS and CDR2 YFSETQ. This CDR3 has 13 residues. For the CDR3, the DNA is TGCGCCAGCAGCTTTTCAGGTAATCAGCCCCAGCATTTT. Translated, it gives CASSFSGNQPQHF.

J is TRBJ2-2 and V is TRBV4-1; D gene unclear. V lost 1 base and J 5 bases, leaving 17 bases between the germline ends. Per the germline V gene, CDR1 is MGHRA and CDR2 is YSYEKL. CDR3 size: 17 residues. The CDR3 region has the DNA TGCGCCAGCAGCCAAGTAAGCGTGTTCGGTCTGACCGGGGAGCTGTTTTTT. This gives the protein CASSQVSVFGLTGELFF.

The J gene is TRBJ1-4, the V gene TRBV18; D unresolved. The CDR3 spans 15 residues. CDR1 and CDR2 (germline): KGHSH, LQKENI. Trimming shortened V by 3 bases and J by 6 bases, and 14 bases separated the two germline ends. CDR3 sequence: CASSPWGFKDEKLFF. The CDR3 region has the DNA TGTGCCAGCTCACCCTGGGGATTTAAGGATGAAAAACTGTTTTTT.